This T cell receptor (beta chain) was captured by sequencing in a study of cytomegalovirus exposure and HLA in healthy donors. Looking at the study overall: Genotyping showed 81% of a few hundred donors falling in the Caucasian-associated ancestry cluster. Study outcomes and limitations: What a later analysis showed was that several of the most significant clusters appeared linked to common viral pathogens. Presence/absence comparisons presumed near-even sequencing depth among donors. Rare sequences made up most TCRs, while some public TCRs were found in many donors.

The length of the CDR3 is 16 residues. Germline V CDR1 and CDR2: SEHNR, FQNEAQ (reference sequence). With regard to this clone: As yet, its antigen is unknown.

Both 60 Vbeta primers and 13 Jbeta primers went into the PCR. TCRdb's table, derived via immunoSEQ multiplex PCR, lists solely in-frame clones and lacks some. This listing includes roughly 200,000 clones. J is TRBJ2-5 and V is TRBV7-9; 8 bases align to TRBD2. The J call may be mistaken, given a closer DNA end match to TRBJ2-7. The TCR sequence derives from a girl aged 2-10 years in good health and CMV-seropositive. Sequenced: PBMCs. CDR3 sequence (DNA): TGTGCCAGCAGCTCCTCCGAACCGGGACTAGCCTACGAGCAGTACTTC. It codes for CASSSSEPGLAYEQYF.